This T cell receptor (beta chain) was documented in a study of blood T cell repertoires in COVID-19. Study context: T cells, B-cell-depleted T cells, or PBMCs provided the cDNA or gDNA that served as material.

Clones were sequenced by immunoSEQ multiplex PCR, and TCRdb holds only the in-frame ones, with some missing. Among approximately 290,000 clones listed, around 85% were seen once. V lost 5 bases to trimming and J lost 6 bases; unmatched junction nucleotides: 13. The CDR3 spans 16 residues. Germline V lookup: CDR1 LNHDA, CDR2 SQIVND (reference sequence). The TCR was taken from a human donor with COVID-19, enrolled during active disease. The donor label of this sample is uncertain. Sequencing was performed on peripheral blood. The chain employs TRBV19 and TRBJ1-2; 9 bases are a match to TRBD1. This chain's CDR3 is CASSLRDRVARDGYTF. The DNA of the CDR3 is TGTGCCAGTAGTCTCCGGGACAGGGTTGCTCGCGATGGCTACACCTTC.